This is a list of T cell receptor beta chains from one sample in a study of cytomegalovirus exposure and HLA in healthy donors. Sequenced by immunoSEQ multiplex PCR; TCRdb stores in-frame clones only, minus some. This table holds roughly 250,000 clones, 65% to 85% found once. Sequencing input: PBMCs. All receptors come from a female donor in good health and CMV-seronegative. Both conserved end residues are part of each CDR3. A D gene is named only where the DNA matches it firmly. The size of a clone is reported for some rows only, either as once, few or many, or as a class for expanded clones.

>NA|TRBV25-1|TRBJ1-1|NA
CASTQGLNTEAFF
TGTGCCAGCACCCAGGGATTGAACACTGAAGCTTTCTTT
>TRBD2|TRBV7-9|TRBJ2-7|NA
CASSLGAGGSYEQYF
TGTGCCAGCAGCTTGGGGGCGGGGGGCTCCTACGAGCAGTACTTC
>TRBD1|TRBV4-1|TRBJ1-1|NA
CASSQEGQGNTEAFF
TGCGCCAGCAGCCAAGAAGGACAGGGAAACACTGAAGCTTTCTTT
>TRBD2|TRBV28|TRBJ2-1|NA
CASSPLAGGPLKYNEQFF
TGTGCCAGCAGCCCCCTAGCGGGAGGGCCCTTGAAGTACAATGAGCAGTTCTTC
>TRBD1|TRBV6-5|TRBJ2-7|NA
CASSHSGTGGGEQYF
TGTGCCAGCAGCCACTCCGGGACAGGGGGCGGCGAGCAGTACTTC
>TRBD1|TRBV15|TRBJ2-4|NA
CATSSAGTGDTPRHTKNIQYF
TGTGCCACCAGCTCAGCCGGGACAGGGGACACTCCTAGACATACAAAAAACATTCAGTACTTC
>TRBD2|TRBV11-2|TRBJ2-1|NA
CASSLDRASGRPSYNEQFF
TGTGCCAGCAGCTTAGATAGGGCTAGCGGGAGACCCTCCTACAATGAGCAGTTCTTC
>TRBD1|TRBV27|TRBJ1-2|NA
CASRPDRDRGYTF
TGTGCCAGCAGACCCGACAGGGATCGGGGCTACACCTTC
>TRBD1|TRBV10-3|TRBJ1-2|NA
CAISVSNRGMTDGYTF
TGTGCCATCAGTGTATCAAACAGGGGGATGACGGATGGCTACACCTTC
>NA|TRBV2|TRBJ2-1|NA
CASKGGAYNEQFF
TGTGCCAGCAAAGGCGGGGCCTACAATGAGCAGTTCTTC
>TRBD1|TRBV4-1|TRBJ2-3|NA
CASSQRGSGTGTDTQYF
TGCGCCAGCAGCCAGAGAGGCTCCGGGACAGGCACAGATACGCAGTATTTT
>TRBD1|TRBV19|TRBJ2-7|NA
CASSIDVAGGSEQYF
TGTGCCAGTAGTATAGATGTGGCAGGGGGCTCCGAGCAGTACTTC
>NA|TRBV11-2|TRBJ1-5|NA
CASSLDGEHNQPQHF
TGTGCCAGCAGCTTAGACGGGGAACACAATCAGCCCCAGCATTTT
>TRBD1|TRBV7-9|TRBJ1-1|NA
CASSLGQGVNTEAFF
TGTGCCAGCAGCTTAGGACAGGGGGTAAACACTGAAGCTTTCTTT
>NA|TRBV2|TRBJ1-5|NA
CASSKTGDSNQPQHF
TGTGCCAGCAGTAAGACAGGAGATAGCAATCAGCCCCAGCATTTT
>TRBD1|TRBV19|TRBJ2-7|few
CASSPGQVPYEQYF
TGTGCCAGTAGTCCAGGACAGGTCCCCTACGAGCAGTACTTC
>NA|TRBV11-2|TRBJ1-1|NA
CASSLRGLNTEAFF
TGTGCCAGCAGCTTAAGGGGTCTTAACACTGAAGCTTTCTTT
>TRBD2|TRBV10-2|TRBJ2-7|NA
CASSGWREGFYEQYF
TGCGCCAGCAGTGGATGGCGGGAGGGGTTCTACGAGCAGTACTTC
>NA|TRBV27|TRBJ1-4|NA
CASSFVSREKLFF
TGTGCCAGCAGTTTTGTGAGTCGGGAAAAACTGTTTTTT
>TRBD2|TRBV6-6|TRBJ2-5|NA
CASSFGLAVYQETQYF
TGTGCCAGCAGCTTTGGACTAGCGGTGTACCAAGAGACCCAGTACTTC
>NA|TRBV5-4|TRBJ1-2|NA
CASSLIVGPGYGYTF
TGTGCCAGCAGCTTGATCGTGGGGCCAGGCTATGGCTACACCTTC
>TRBD1|TRBV4-1|TRBJ1-4|NA
CASSQDERRDREEKLFF
TGCGCCAGCAGCCAAGATGAACGAAGGGACAGGGAAGAAAAACTGTTTTTT
>NA|TRBV28|TRBJ1-3|few
CASSFRGGAGGNTIYF
TGTGCCAGCAGTTTTAGGGGGGGCGCAGGAGGAAACACCATATATTTT
>NA|TRBV7-9|TRBJ2-7|NA
CASSSTGGSIYEQYF
TGTGCCAGCAGCTCGACCGGGGGTTCAATTTACGAGCAGTACTTC
>NA|TRBV15|TRBJ1-1|NA
CATSGKQGRTEAFF
TGTGCCACCAGCGGTAAACAGGGTAGGACTGAAGCTTTCTTT
>TRBD2|TRBV13|TRBJ2-1|few
CASSPEGLAGRNEQFF
TGTGCCAGCAGCCCCGAAGGACTAGCGGGACGAAATGAGCAGTTCTTC
>TRBD1|TRBV30|TRBJ1-2|NA
CAWRGQDTYGYTF
TGTGCCTGGAGGGGACAGGATACCTATGGCTACACCTTC
>TRBD2|TRBV4-1|TRBJ2-3|few
CASSFGALAGIDTQYF
TGCGCCAGCAGCTTCGGGGCACTAGCGGGAATAGATACGCAGTATTTT
>NA|TRBV4-1|TRBJ1-2|NA
CASRSQEVGGYTF
TGCGCCAGCAGATCCCAGGAGGTCGGTGGCTACACCTTC
>NA|TRBV19|TRBJ2-3|NA
CASSRRRQDIKRDTQYF
TGTGCCAGTAGTCGACGGAGACAGGATATTAAAAGGGATACGCAGTATTTT
>TRBD2|TRBV19|TRBJ2-2|NA
CASGLAGGPTGELFF
TGTGCCAGTGGGCTAGCGGGAGGCCCCACCGGGGAGCTGTTTTTT
>NA|TRBV30|TRBJ1-2|few
CAKEGGAGGYTF
TGTGCTAAAGAGGGGGGGGCTGGAGGCTACACCTTC
>TRBD1|TRBV7-9|TRBJ2-2|NA
CASFRDRGTLGELFF
TGTGCCAGTTTTCGGGACAGGGGAACCCTCGGGGAGCTGTTTTTT
>TRBD2|TRBV11-3|TRBJ2-5|few
CASSQGLVGTQYF
TGTGCCAGCAGCCAGGGACTAGTTGGGACCCAGTACTTC
>TRBD2|TRBV7-2|TRBJ2-1|NA
CASSPTSGRSGEQFF
TGTGCCAGCAGCCCCACTAGCGGGAGATCCGGTGAGCAGTTCTTC
>NA|TRBV5-1|TRBJ1-4|NA
CASSLRGGATNEKLFF
TGCGCCAGCAGCTTGCGGGGGGGCGCAACTAATGAAAAACTGTTTTTT
>NA|TRBV2|TRBJ2-5|NA
CASSVTRGETQYF
TGTGCCAGCAGTGTCACTAGGGGGGAGACCCAGTACTTC
>TRBD1|TRBV27|TRBJ2-7|few
CASSSPGTGRGYEQYF
TGTGCCAGCAGTTCTCCCGGGACAGGGAGAGGCTACGAGCAGTACTTC
>TRBD2|TRBV27|TRBJ2-7|NA
CARLSSGRGEQYF
TGTGCCAGGCTTTCCAGCGGGAGAGGCGAGCAGTACTTC
>NA|TRBV28|TRBJ2-7|NA
CASSLPSSYEQYF
TGTGCCAGCAGTTTACCCTCGTCCTACGAGCAGTACTTC
>TRBD2|TRBV19|TRBJ2-1|NA
CASSIRLADPSGVNNEQFF
TGTGCCAGTAGTATAAGACTAGCGGACCCCTCTGGGGTTAACAATGAGCAGTTCTTC
>NA|TRBV27|TRBJ2-1|NA
CASSSGSYNEQFF
TGTGCCAGCAGTTCGGGGTCCTACAATGAGCAGTTCTTC
>NA|TRBV5-1|TRBJ2-7|NA
CASSLAPGVGSYEQYF
TGCGCCAGCAGCTTGGCCCCGGGAGTAGGCTCCTACGAGCAGTACTTC
>TRBD1|TRBV7-2|TRBJ2-5|NA
CASSLARGQTQYF
TGTGCCAGCAGCTTAGCCAGGGGGCAGACCCAGTACTTC
>NA|TRBV28|TRBJ2-1|NA
CATGLSSYNEQFF
TGTGCCACTGGACTGAGCTCCTACAATGAGCAGTTCTTC
>TRBD1|TRBV6-5|TRBJ1-1|NA
CASRARDSLNTEAFF
TGTGCCAGCAGGGCCCGGGACAGCCTCAACACTGAAGCTTTCTTT
>NA|TRBV5-6|TRBJ1-1|NA
CASGAAAYTEAFF
TGTGCCAGCGGGGCAGCCGCTTACACTGAAGCTTTCTTT
>NA|TRBV4-1|TRBJ2-3|NA
CASSQGLTVDTQYF
TGCGCCAGCAGCCAAGGACTAACCGTAGATACGCAGTATTTT